This T cell receptor beta chain was captured by sequencing in a study of blood T cell repertoires in COVID-19. The V end lost 3 bases, the J end lost 2 bases, and 16 bases lay between the germline ends. Germline CDR1 SGHTA, CDR2 FQGNSA. There are 16 residues in the CDR3. Measured with immunoSEQ multiplex PCR; TCRdb has only the in-frame clones, and not every one. This sample has approximately 270,000 clones, with 80% to 90% found just once. The gene calls are TRBV7-2 and TRBJ1-2; D possibly corresponds to TRBD1 (5 bases). This sequence was found in a woman in her 70s with acute or convalescent COVID-19. Sequenced input: peripheral blood. CDR3 sequence (DNA): TGTGCCAGCAGCTTCCCCCATTGGGCAGGGAACTATGGCTACACCTTC. This codes for CASSFPHWAGNYGYTF.